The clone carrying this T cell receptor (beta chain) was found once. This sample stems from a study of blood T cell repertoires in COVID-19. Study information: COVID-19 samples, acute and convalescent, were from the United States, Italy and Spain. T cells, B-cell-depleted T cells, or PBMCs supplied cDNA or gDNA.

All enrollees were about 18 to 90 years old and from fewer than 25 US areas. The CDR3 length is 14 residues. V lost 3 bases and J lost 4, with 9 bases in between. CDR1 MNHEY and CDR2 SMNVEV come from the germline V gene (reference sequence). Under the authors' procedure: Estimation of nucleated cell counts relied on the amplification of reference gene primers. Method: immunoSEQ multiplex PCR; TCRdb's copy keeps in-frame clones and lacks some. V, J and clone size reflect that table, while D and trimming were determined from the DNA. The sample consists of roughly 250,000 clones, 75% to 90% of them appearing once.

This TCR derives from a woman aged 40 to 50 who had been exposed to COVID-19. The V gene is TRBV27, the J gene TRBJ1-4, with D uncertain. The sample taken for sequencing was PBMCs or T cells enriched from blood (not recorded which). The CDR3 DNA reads TGTGCCAGCAGTTTCCAGATTGGTAATGAAAAACTGTTTTTT. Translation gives CASSFQIGNEKLFF.